The following is a T cell receptor beta chain sequence with its context. Its target is unknown. Production of TCR cDNA was by 5'RACE template switching, which also added a universal primer site and UMIs. MiXCR, run by TCRdb on the 5' RACE reads, gives a single entry per CDR3 protein. The sample comprises approximately 550,000 distinct CDR3 sequences, 15% to 20% of which are singletons, and 14% rests with the top ten. CDR3 size: 17 residues. Trimming took off 0 bases at V and 0 bases at J, with 11 bases between the two ends. Germline-derived CDR1 and CDR2 are LNHNV and YYDKDF (reference sequence). These data are taken from a study of T cells after yellow fever vaccination. Study information: Some fractions had low cell numbers, and these were prepared with SMART-Seq v4 Ultra Low Input.

Points from the study as a whole: A weaker secondary response peaked on day 5, the primary on day 15. FACS-sorted repertoires could harbor abundant contaminating bulk-population clonotypes.

This receptor was obtained from a man aged 25 to 40 who received the YFV17D yellow fever vaccine. The starting material was PBMCs, obtained 15 days after the yellow fever booster vaccination. The V and J genes are TRBV15 and TRBJ1-4; D is ambiguous. This chain's CDR3 is CATSRDSNSATNEKLFF. CDR3 nucleotide sequence: TGTGCCACCAGCAGAGATTCAAACAGCGCAACTAATGAAAAACTGTTTTTT.